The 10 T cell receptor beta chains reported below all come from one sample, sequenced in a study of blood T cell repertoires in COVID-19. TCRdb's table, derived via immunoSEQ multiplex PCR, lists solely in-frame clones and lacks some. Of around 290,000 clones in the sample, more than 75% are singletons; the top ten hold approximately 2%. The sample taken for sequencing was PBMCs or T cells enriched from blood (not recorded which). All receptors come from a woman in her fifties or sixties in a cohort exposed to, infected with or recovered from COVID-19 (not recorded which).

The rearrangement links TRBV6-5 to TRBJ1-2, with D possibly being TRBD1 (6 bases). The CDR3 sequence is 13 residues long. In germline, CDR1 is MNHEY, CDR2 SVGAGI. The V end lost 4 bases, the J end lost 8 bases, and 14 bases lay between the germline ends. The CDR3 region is CASSSTGLGGYTF. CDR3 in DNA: TGTGCCAGCAGTTCAACAGGGCTCGGCGGCTACACCTTC.

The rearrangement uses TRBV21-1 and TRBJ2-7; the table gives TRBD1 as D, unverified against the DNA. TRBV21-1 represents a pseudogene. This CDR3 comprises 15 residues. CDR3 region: CASSARTGFGYEQYF. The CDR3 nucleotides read TGTGCCAGCAGCGCTCGGACAGGGTTCGGCTACGAGCAGTACTTC.

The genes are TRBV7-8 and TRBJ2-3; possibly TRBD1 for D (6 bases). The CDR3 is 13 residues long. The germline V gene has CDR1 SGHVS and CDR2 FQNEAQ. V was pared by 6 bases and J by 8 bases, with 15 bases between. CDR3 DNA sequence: TGTGCCAGCAGTATAGTCAGGGGTGGTACGCAGTATTTT. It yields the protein CASSIVRGGTQYF.

The CDR3 reads CASSRLAGGTDTQYF. The CDR3 DNA reads as TGCGCCAGCAGCCGTCTAGCGGGAGGGACAGATACGCAGTATTTT. The chain combines TRBV5-1 with TRBJ2-3, with TRBD2 matching 12 bases. This CDR3 spans 15 amino acids. V trimming: 4 bases; J trimming: 3 bases; junction bases outside the gene matches: 3. Germline V gene lookup returns CDR1 SGHRS and CDR2 YFSETQ.

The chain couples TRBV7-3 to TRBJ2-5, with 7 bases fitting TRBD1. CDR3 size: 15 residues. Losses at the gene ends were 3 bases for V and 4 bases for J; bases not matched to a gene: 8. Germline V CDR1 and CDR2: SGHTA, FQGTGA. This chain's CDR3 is CASSFSTGVGETQYF. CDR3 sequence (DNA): TGTGCCAGCAGCTTCTCTACAGGGGTCGGAGAGACCCAGTACTTC.

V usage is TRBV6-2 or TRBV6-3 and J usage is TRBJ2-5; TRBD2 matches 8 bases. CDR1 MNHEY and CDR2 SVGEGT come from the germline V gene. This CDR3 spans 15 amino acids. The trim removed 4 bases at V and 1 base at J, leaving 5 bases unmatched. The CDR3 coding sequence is TGTGCCAGCAGTTCGGCGGGAGGAGGCCAAGAGACCCAGTACTTC. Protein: CASSSAGGGQETQYF.

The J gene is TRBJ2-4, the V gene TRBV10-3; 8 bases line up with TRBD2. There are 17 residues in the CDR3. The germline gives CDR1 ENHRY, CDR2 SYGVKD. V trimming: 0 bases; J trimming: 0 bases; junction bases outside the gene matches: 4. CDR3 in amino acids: CAISESQLAEAKNIQYF. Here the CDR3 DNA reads TGTGCCATCAGTGAGTCGCAACTAGCGGAAGCCAAAAACATTCAGTACTTC.

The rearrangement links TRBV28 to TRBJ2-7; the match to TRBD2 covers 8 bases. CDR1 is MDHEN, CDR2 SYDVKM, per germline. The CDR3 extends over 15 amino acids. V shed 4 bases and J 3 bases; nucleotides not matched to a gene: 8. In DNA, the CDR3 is TGTGCCAGCAGTTCTTTTAGCGGGGTAAACTACGAGCAGTACTTC. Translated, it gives CASSSFSGVNYEQYF.

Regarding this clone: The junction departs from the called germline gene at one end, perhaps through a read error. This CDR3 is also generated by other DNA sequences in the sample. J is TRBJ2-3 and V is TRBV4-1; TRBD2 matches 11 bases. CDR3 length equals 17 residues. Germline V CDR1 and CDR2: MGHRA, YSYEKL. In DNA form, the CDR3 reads TGCGCCAGCAGCCAAGAGGCTAGCGGGAGGCTCACAGATACACAGTATTTT. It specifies CASSQEASGRLTDTQYF.

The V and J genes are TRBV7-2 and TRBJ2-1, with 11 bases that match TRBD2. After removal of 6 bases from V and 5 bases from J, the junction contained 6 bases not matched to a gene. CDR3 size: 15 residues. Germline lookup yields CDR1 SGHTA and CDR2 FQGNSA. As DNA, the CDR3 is TGTGCCAGCAGTGGTAGCGGGAGGGTGGACAATGAGCAGTTCTTC. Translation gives CASSGSGRVDNEQFF.